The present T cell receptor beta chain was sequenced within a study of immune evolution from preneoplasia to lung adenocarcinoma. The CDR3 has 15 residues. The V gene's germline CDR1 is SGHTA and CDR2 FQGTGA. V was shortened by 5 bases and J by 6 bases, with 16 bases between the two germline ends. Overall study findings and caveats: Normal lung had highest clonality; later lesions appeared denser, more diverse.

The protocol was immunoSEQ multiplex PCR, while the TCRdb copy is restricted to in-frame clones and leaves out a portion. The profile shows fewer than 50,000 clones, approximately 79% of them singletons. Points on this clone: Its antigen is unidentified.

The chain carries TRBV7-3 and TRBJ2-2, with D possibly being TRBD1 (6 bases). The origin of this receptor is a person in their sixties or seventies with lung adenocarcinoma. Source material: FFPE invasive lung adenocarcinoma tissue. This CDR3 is CASSEQGPGAGELFF. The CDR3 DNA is TGTGCCAGCAGCGAACAGGGTCCGGGCGCCGGGGAGCTGTTTTTT.